This T cell receptor beta chain was retrieved from a study of shared T cell receptors in the human thymus. With V trimmed by 1 base and J by 2 bases, 3 bases remained unmatched. CDR3 size: 15 residues. Germline CDR1 reads MGHDK; CDR2 reads SYGVNS. Sequencing used immunoSEQ multiplex PCR; TCRdb keeps in-frame clones, though not all of them. The data hold some 700,000 clones, with around 89% observed a single time. This same sample was also part of a study on human thymus T cells. That paper states: Healthy Finnish infants undergoing corrective surgery for congenital heart defects were used as donors. Thymic tissue was derived from resections collected during corrective heart surgery.

This chain joins TRBV25-1 and TRBJ2-5, with 8 bases identical to TRBD2. The sample consisted of thymocytes. This receptor was taken from a boy in the first two years of life with a congenital heart defect. CDR3: CASSELAGLQETQYF. CDR3 nucleotide sequence: TGTGCCAGCAGTGAATTAGCGGGATTGCAAGAGACCCAGTACTTC.